This T cell receptor beta chain is from a study of response to subunit inactivated influenza vaccine. Overall study results and limits: With each seasonal influenza vaccination, the authors suggested, few new T cells are recruited.

Via MiXCR, TCRdb re-called the RT-PCR reads, giving one row per CDR3 protein. The sample holds around 490,000 distinct CDR3 sequences, 6.5% to 8% seen once. As concerns this clonotype: The antigen is unknown.

Germline V gene lookup returns CDR1 MDHEN and CDR2 SYDVKM. This CDR3 spans 15 amino acids. V dropped 7 bases and J dropped 5 bases, with 17 bases sitting between them. The V call is TRBV28, the J call TRBJ2-2; a possible D gene is TRBD2 (6 bases). This TCR was recovered from a man between 50 and 69 years old who received an inactivated influenza vaccine. The sample here was PBMCs from blood, taken roughly 24 months after vaccination. The DNA of the CDR3 is TGTGCCAGCAACCCTGCGGGAAGACGAACCGGGGAGCTGTTTTTT. Its protein product is CASNPAGRRTGELFF. Full variable domain (missing parts from reference TRBV28 and TRBJ2-2): DVKVTQSSRYLVKRTGEKVFLECVQDMDHENMFWYRQDPGLGLRLIYFSYDVKMKEKGDIPEGYSVSREKKERFSLILESASTNQTSMYLCASNPAGRRTGELFFGEGSRLTVL.